Below, one T cell receptor (beta chain) is given with its context. TCRdb keeps only in-frame clones here, not all; method: immunoSEQ multiplex PCR. The repertoire includes 2 million or so clones, 85% to 95% of them detected once, and approximately 0.13% sits in the top ten. V lost 6 bases, J lost 10 bases, and 17 bases stayed unmatched. The CDR3 runs 16 residues. Per the germline V gene, CDR1 is WNHNN and CDR2 is SYGVQD (reference sequence). The data are from a study of shared clonotypes between healthy human individuals. Across the whole study: Per donor, CD8 memory used one plate, CD8 naive used two, CD4 memory used three and CD4 naive used three.

The clonotype comes from a man younger than 35 in good health. V gene TRBV10-1 combines with J gene TRBJ1-4; TRBD1 agrees at 7 bases. The sequencing sample was made of naive CD4+ T cells sorted from blood. Subset of the sample: CD45RA+ positively selected. The CDR3 DNA is TGCGCCAGCAGCGACCCCAAGGGAGGGGGCCTTGGAAAACTGTTTTTT. It yields the protein CASSDPKGGGLGKLFF.